This TCR beta chain was captured by sequencing in a study of blood T cell repertoires in COVID-19. Study-wide context: Sources were T cells, B-cell-depleted T cells, or PBMCs; the material itself was cDNA or gDNA.

The method was immunoSEQ multiplex PCR; TCRdb's version includes in-frame clones alone and lacks a portion of them. The repertoire holds fewer than 250,000 clones, 86% seen once, with 5.5% to 6% in the top ten. This CDR3 has 13 residues. The J segment lost 7 bases and the V segment lost 9 bases, leaving 8 bases of the junction unmatched. Germline V lookup: CDR1 LNHDA, CDR2 SQIVND (reference sequence). Seattle enrolled patients during active infection and tracked them longitudinally. The chain uses TRBV19 and TRBJ2-5; 10 nucleotides align to TRBD2. The sequence was obtained from a woman aged 80 or over with COVID-19, enrolled during active disease. Sequencing was carried out using peripheral blood. The CDR3 DNA reads as TGTGCCAGCCGGACTAGCGGTGAGGGGACCCAGTACTTC. The encoded protein is CASRTSGEGTQYF.